This TCR beta chain was recovered during a study of blood T cells in healthy people across ages. Study in general: T cells yielded about one barcoded beta molecule per two cells through template switching.

This clonotype occurred a few times. Its antigen remains unknown. The authors ran a second PCR of roughly 6 to 12 cycles using a sample-barcoded 5' primer and a J-beta primer mix. Sequencing of every sample gave 2.5 million or more CDR3-containing paired-end reads. A single record per CDR3 protein comes from TCRdb applying MiXCR to the 5' RACE reads. This sample carries some 290,000 distinct CDR3 sequences, roughly 26% of them seen once, and the ten largest clones take approximately 30%. The germline V gene encodes CDR1 SQVTM and CDR2 ANQGSEA. The J segment lost 5 bases and the V segment lost 5 bases, leaving 8 bases of the junction unmatched. This CDR3 region has 13 residues. Study-wide results and caveats: Diversity was higher, and naive CD4+ cells more numerous, in long-lived donors than in aged donors. Any conclusive comparison of naive versus antigen-experienced cells was prevented by using unsorted PBMCs.

The clonotype originates from a woman in her seventies in good health. Sequencing was done on a sample of blood. The J gene is TRBJ2-7, the V gene TRBV29-1, with 8 bases that match TRBD1. The CDR3: CSVTGGRGHEQYF. The CDR3 DNA reads as TGCAGCGTTACAGGGGGACGTGGCCACGAGCAGTACTTC.